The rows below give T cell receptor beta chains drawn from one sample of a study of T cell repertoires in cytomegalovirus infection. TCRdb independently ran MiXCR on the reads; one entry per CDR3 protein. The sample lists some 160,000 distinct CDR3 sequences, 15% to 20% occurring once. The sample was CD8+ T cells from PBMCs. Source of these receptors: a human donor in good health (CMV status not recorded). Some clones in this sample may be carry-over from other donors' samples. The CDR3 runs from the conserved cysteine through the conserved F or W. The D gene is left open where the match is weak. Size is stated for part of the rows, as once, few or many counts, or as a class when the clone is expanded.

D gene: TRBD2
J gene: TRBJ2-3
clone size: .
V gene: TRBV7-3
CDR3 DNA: TGTGCCAGCAGCTTACTAGCCGTTAGCGGGAGCGCCTCAGATACGCAGTATTTT
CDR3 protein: CASSLLAVSGSASDTQYF

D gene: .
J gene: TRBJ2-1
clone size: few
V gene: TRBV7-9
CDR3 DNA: TGTGCCAGCAGTACGTGGGGAGTATGGGAGCAGTTCTTC
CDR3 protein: CASSTWGVWEQFF

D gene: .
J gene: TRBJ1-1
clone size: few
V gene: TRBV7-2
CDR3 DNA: TGTGCCAGCAGCTTTAGGGCCGGGCGGGACACTGAAGCTTTCTTT
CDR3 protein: CASSFRAGRDTEAFF

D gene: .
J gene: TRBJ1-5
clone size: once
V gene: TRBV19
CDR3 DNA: TGTGCCACCTCCCCCGCCGACAGGCCGGAACTGCCCCAGCATTTT
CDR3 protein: CATSPADRPELPQHF

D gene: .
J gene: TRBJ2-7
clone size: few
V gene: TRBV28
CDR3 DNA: TGTGCCAGCAGTTTTGGTGGGCTCGAGCAGTACTTC
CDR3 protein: CASSFGGLEQYF

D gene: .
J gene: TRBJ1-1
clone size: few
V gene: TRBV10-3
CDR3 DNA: TGTGCCATCAAACCAGGGGCAACATACACTGAAGCTTTCTTT
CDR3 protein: CAIKPGATYTEAFF

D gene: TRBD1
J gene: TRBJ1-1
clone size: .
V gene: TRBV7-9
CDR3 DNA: TGTGCCAGCAGCCTTAGTAGGCGGACAGGGAACACTGAAGCTTTCTTT
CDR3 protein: CASSLSRRTGNTEAFF

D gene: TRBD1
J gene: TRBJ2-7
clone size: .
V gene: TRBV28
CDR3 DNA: TGTGCCAGCAGTCCGGGACAGTCTTACGAGCAGTACTTC
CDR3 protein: CASSPGQSYEQYF

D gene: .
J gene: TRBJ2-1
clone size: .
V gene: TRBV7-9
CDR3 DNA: TGTGCCAGCAGCTTAGGCCAGGGGTTGCGGGTGGCTGACAATGAGCAGTTCTTC
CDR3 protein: CASSLGQGLRVADNEQFF

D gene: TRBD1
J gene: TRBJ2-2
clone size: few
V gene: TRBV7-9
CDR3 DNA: TGTGCCAGCAGCAGATCCGACAGGGGGTTGGACACCGGGGAGCTGTTTTTT
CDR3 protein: CASSRSDRGLDTGELFF

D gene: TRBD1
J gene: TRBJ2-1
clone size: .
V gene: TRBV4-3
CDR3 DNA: TGCGCCAGCAGCCAGGGGGACAGGGGGCGTGAGCAGTTCTTC
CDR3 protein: CASSQGDRGREQFF

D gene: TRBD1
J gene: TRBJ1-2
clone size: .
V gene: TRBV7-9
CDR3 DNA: TGTGCCAGCAGCGCGACCGGGACAGGGCGGGCGAATGACTATGGCTACACCTTC
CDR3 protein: CASSATGTGRANDYGYTF

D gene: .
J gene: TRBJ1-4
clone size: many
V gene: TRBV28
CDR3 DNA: TGTGCCAGCAGTCCACCGTTCCCTCCTCGGAATGAAAAACTGTTTTTT
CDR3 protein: CASSPPFPPRNEKLFF

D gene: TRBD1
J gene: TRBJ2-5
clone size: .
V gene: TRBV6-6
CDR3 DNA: TGTGCCAGCAGTTACGGCGGAATAGGGGGCACGGAGACCCAGTACTTC
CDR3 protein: CASSYGGIGGTETQYF

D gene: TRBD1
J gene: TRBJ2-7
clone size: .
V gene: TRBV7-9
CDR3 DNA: TGTGCCAGCAGCTTAGCTGGGACAGGACACCGCGGTGGCTACGAGCAGTACTTC
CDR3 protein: CASSLAGTGHRGGYEQYF

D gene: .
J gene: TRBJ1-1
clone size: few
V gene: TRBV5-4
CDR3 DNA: TGTGCCAGCAGCTCCCCAGGCGGCCCTGAAGCTTTCTTT
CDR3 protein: CASSSPGGPEAFF

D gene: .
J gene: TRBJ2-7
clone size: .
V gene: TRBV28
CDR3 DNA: TGTGCCAGCAGTTTGGTGCCCCAAAGCCTCGAGCAGTACTTC
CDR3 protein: CASSLVPQSLEQYF

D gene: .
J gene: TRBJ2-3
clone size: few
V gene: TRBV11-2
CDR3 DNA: TGTGCCAGCAGCTTAGAGGGCGTGGGCACAGATACGCAGTATTTT
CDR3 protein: CASSLEGVGTDTQYF

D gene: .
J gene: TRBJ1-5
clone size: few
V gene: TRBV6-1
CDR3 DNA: TGTGCCAGCAGCAACGGGTATAGCAATCAGCCCCAGCATTTT
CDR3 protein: CASSNGYSNQPQHF

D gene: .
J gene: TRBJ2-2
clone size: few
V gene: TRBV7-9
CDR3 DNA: TGTGCCAGCAGCCCCCCTGCCACCGGGGAGCTGTTTTTT
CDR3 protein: CASSPPATGELFF

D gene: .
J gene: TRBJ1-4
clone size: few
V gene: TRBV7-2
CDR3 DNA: TGTGCCAGCACCCTCGGAGGGGCGGCGTGGGAAAAACTGTTTTTT
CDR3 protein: CASTLGGAAWEKLFF

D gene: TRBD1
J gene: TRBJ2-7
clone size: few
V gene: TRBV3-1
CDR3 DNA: TGTGCCAGCAGTCAGGGGACAGTCTCCTACGAGCAGTACTTC
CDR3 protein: CASSQGTVSYEQYF

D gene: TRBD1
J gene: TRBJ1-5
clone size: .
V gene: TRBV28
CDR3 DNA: TGTGCCAGCCTGTCCAGCTTTAGGGGGCGAAAGCCCCAGCATTTT
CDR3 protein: CASLSSFRGRKPQHF

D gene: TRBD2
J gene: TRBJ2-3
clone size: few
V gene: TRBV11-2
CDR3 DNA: TGTGCCAGCAGTCCCAAGGCCTACGCGGGAGAATCGGCAGATACGCAGTATTTT
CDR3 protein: CASSPKAYAGESADTQYF

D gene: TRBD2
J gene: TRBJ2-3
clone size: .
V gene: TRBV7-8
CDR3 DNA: TGTGCCAGCAGCTTACCCTCTAGCGGGAGGAGCACAGATACGCAGTATTTT
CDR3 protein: CASSLPSSGRSTDTQYF

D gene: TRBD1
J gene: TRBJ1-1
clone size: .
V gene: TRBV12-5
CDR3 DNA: TGTGCTAGTGCCCCGGACAGGGGATACACTGAAGCTTTCTTT
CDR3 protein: CASAPDRGYTEAFF

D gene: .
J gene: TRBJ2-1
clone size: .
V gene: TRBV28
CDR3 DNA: TGTGCCAGCAGTTTCCTCCCGGACAGTGACTTCTACAATGAGCAGTTCTTC
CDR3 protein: CASSFLPDSDFYNEQFF

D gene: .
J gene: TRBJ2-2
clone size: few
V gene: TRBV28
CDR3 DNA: TGTGCCACCCGAGGGGGACGAGCATCCCTGGGCACCGGGGAGCTGTTTTTT
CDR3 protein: CATRGGRASLGTGELFF

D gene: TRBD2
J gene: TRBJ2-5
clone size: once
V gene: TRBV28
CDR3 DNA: TGTGCCAGCAGTTCCTCCCCAGGACTAGCGGAGTCCCCTGGCCAAGAGACCCAGTACTTC
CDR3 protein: CASSSSPGLAESPGQETQYF

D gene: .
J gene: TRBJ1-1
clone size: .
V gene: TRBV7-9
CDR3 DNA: TGTGCCAGCAGCTTGGAGGGCATGAACACTGAAGCTTTCTTT
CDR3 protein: CASSLEGMNTEAFF

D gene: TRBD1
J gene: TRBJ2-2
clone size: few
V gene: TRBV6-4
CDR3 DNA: TGTGCCAGCAACACAGGGGGATTCTACAACACCGGGGAGCTGTTTTTT
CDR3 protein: CASNTGGFYNTGELFF

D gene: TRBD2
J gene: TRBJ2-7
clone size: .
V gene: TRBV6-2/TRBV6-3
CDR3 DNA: TGTGCCAGCAGTTACTATAGCGGGGCCGCCTACGAGCAGTACTTC
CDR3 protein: CASSYYSGAAYEQYF

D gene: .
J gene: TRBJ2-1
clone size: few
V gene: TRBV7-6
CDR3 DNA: TGTGCCAGCAGCCCTGGCACGTCGGGCGAGCAGTTCTTC
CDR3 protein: CASSPGTSGEQFF

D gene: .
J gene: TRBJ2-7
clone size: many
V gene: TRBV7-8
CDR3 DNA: TGTGCCAGCAGCCCCTACCCCTCCTACGAGCAGTACTTC
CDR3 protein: CASSPYPSYEQYF

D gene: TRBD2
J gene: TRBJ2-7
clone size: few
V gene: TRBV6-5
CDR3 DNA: TGTGCCAGCAGTTACTCGAAACTAGCGGGGGCCCGGCGGGACTCCTACGAGCAGTACTTC
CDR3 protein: CASSYSKLAGARRDSYEQYF

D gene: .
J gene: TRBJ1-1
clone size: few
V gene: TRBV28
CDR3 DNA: TGTGCCAGCAGCCCGGGACAAAAGGAAGCTTTCTTT
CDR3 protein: CASSPGQKEAFF

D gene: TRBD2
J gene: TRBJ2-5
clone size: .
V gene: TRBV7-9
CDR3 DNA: TGTGCCAGCAGCTCCGCGGGAGGAGAAGAGACCCAGTACTTC
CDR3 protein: CASSSAGGEETQYF

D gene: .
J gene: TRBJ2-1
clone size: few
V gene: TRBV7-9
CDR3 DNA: TGTGCCAGTGATAAGGGGGACAAGAAGCAGTTCTTC
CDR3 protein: CASDKGDKKQFF

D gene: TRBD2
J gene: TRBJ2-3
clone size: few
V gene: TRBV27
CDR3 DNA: TGTGCCAGCAGTTTAGCAGTCAACCTCCTAGCGGGAGACGTGGATACGCAGTATTTT
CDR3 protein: CASSLAVNLLAGDVDTQYF

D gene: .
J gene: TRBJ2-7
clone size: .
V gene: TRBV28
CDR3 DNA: TGTGCCAGCAGTTTAAACCGTAGGGTGGGTACCTACGAGCAGTACTTC
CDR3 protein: CASSLNRRVGTYEQYF

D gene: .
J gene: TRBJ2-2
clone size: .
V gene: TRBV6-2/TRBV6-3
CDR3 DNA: TGTGCCAGCAGTTACGGGGCGACCGGGGAGCTGTTTTTT
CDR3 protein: CASSYGATGELFF

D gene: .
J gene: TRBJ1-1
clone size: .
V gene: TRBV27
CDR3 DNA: TGTGCCAGCAGGCCAGGGGTAGCGGGCCGGTACACTGAAGCTTTCTTT
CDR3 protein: CASRPGVAGRYTEAFF

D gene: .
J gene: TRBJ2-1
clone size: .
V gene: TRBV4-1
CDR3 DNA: TGCGCCAGCAGCTACGTGCCCGGGAGTAACTACAATGAGCAGTTCTTC
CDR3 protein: CASSYVPGSNYNEQFF

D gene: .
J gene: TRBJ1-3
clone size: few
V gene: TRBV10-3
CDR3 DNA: TGTGCCATCAGTGTCCTCAGTGGAGGGATAGAAAACACCATATATTTT
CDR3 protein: CAISVLSGGIENTIYF

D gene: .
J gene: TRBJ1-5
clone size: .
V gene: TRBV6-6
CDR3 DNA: TGTGCCAGCAGTTACCCGGACCTAGAGAGGAGCAATCAGCCCCAGCATTTT
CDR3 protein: CASSYPDLERSNQPQHF

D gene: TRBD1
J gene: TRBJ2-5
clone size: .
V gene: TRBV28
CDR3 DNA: TGTGCCACCGACTTAGGGGGCGCGGGAGAGACCCAGTACTTC
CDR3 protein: CATDLGGAGETQYF

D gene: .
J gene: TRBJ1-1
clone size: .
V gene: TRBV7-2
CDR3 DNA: TGTGCCAGCAGCTTAGTTAAGCTTGAAGCTTTCTTT
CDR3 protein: CASSLVKLEAFF

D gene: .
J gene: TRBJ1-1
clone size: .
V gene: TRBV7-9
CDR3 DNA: TGTGCCAGCAGCCCCGAACTAGGAGCGATTGAAGCTTTCTTT
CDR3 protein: CASSPELGAIEAFF

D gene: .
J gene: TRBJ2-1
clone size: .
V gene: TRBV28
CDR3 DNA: TGTGCCAGCTGCAGGAGCTCCTACAATGAGCAGTTCTTC
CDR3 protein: CASCRSSYNEQFF

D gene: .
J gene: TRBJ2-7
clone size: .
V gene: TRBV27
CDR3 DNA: TGTGCCAGCAGTTTAGGGGCAGGGAATCCTGGCGAGCAGTACTTC
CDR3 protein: CASSLGAGNPGEQYF

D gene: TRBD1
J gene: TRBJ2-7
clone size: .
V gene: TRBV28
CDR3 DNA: TGTGCCAGCAGTTTTGCTTCGGGCTTCAGGGACAGTGACGAGCAGTACTTC
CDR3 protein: CASSFASGFRDSDEQYF